This paragraph reports one T cell receptor beta chain. Its antigen remains undetermined. Base qualities are missing; no much larger clone stands one base away. This specimen comes from a study of cytomegalovirus exposure and HLA in healthy donors (dated by TCRdb to 2015 to 2018). Background on the whole study: According to an earlier analysis of 550 to 700 of the donors, about 179 million T cells yielded roughly 100 million unique TCR beta sequences and about 280 Gb of sequence data. An early release covering around 630 HLA-typed donors comprised roughly 300 gigabases of sequencing data and roughly 85 million unique TCR sequences. A later genetic analysis used genome-wide SNP genotypes for about three fifths of the 666 donors, treating that subset as a discovery cohort. HLA typing covered class I and class II loci at four-digit resolution. Along with the roughly 670-subject first cohort, a separate validation cohort of over a hundred different subjects was used. Using immunosequencing, the study profiled T cell repertoires from around 670 subjects and related those repertoires to cytomegalovirus serostatus. In the later analysis, no new phenotypic data were used to find candidate immune exposures; instead, reliance was placed on TCR beta sequences and their occurrence across donors. All discovery cohort repertoires had been generated using a single sequencing platform. On average, approximately 250,000 unique TCR beta nucleotide sequences were sequenced per donor among about 400 genotyped donors of the cohort, with around 19% of those sequences being non-productive. An earlier analysis of 587 of the donors applied high-throughput TCR beta sequencing to assess whether each TCR beta V gene segment acted as functional or pseudogenic. A later analysis re-examined previously published TCR beta repertoires from more than 600 donors and added high-resolution HLA genotyping to investigate patterns of TCR occurrence. High-throughput TCR immunosequencing, statistical association of individual TCRs with disease status, and machine learning were combined to predict cytomegalovirus infection status. The study aimed to test whether signatures of past pathogen exposure could be identified by cataloging public T cell receptors. Roughly five DR-DQ haplotypes were handled as single units for association and clustering, since linkage in the cohort was strong. Donor age, sex, ethnicity and CMV serostatus were compiled together with the repertoire data. The genetic ancestry cluster associated with self-reported Caucasian donors included 80% to 90% of the 398 genotyped donors. Typing coverage differed by locus: A, B, C, DRB1 and DQB1 were typed in roughly 620-640 donors, DQA1 in approximately 520, DPA1 in some 610, and DPB1 in 472.

What the research found in general, with its limitations: Several of the top co-occurrence clusters appeared to be linked to parvovirus B19, influenza, CMV and Epstein-Barr virus, according to a later analysis. Compared with equally common non-associated chains, HLA-associated TCR beta chains in a later analysis were more clonally expanded and had lower generation probabilities. Correlated functional status among segregating V segments might reflect linkage disequilibrium, but an unknown experimental factor could not be ruled out. Because the 87-base-pair reads could not distinguish some IMGT-functional V segments, including TRBV6-2 and TRBV6-3, those segments were excluded. A further reported finding was that TCR beta sequences accurately predicted the HLA-A and HLA-B alleles for most subjects in the first cohort. A total of 164 TCR beta chains were listed by the study as associated with cytomegalovirus. The only immune exposure information available for the cohort was CMV serostatus. Only TCR beta chains were sequenced in this cohort, and the absence of alpha or paired-chain data limited detectable features. A later analysis found that TCR association rates varied across HLA loci, with DRB1 alleles showing the most associated TCRs and HLA-C alleles the fewest. The authors suggested that the approach could potentially be generalized to other disease states and immunological phenotypes. A few of the identified cytomegalovirus-associated TCR beta chains were confirmed in vitro to be specific for cytomegalovirus antigens. In an earlier analysis of around 600 of the donors, most TCR beta V segments appeared in productive rearrangements about 87% or about 30% of the time, broadly matching IMGT annotations. Over 15 rarely observed V segments, including chromosome 9 orphons, were excluded from the earlier analysis of about 600 of the donors because counts were too low. Cytomegalovirus status was reported to be diagnosed by the classifier with high specificity and sensitivity in both the original and validation cohorts. The sequencing pipeline was judged likely to have produced a cluster of highly shared sequence variants as a technical artifact. Because some donors lacked HLA typing at each locus, the association tests relied only on the typed subset. Sequencing depth was assumed to be roughly uniform across donors in the presence/absence analyses, though that assumption may not hold. Compared with the approximately 720-donor mean, donors in an Asian-associated ancestry cluster had fewer N-insertions in productive TCRs, according to a later genetic analysis. A later analysis found that most CMV-associated TCR beta chains appeared HLA-restricted, with HLA associations seemingly driven largely by CMV exposure. While some public TCRs were present in many individuals, most TCR sequences turned up only very rarely across donors. When HLA alleles, especially DR and DQ, strongly co-occurred, attributing TCR associations to individual alleles was difficult. Specific HLA alleles were associated with roughly 16,000 TCR beta sequences at a false discovery rate of 0.05 in a later analysis. In a later genetic analysis, a missense DCLRE1C variant was associated with V-gene and J-gene trimming of TCR beta chains, and the association was replicated in an independent cohort.

From cysteine to phenylalanine, the CDR3 is 14 amino acids long. The kept DNA is CDR3 alone, 42 bases in frame from the first base. Via the germline V gene (reference sequence), CDR1 is LNHDA and CDR2 SQIVND. Trimming leaves V shorter by 5 bases and J shorter by 3 bases, with the junction holding 3 bases beyond the gene matches. The cohort consisted of hundreds of healthy bone marrow donors. Cohort members were all nominally healthy when sampled, although unrecorded immune exposures were likely present. The donor was CMV seronegative and belonged to the group of 352 seronegative cohort members. Every donor gave a peripheral blood sample, and the peripheral blood mononuclear cells from that sample were used for TCR beta sequencing. Genomic DNA was extracted from the blood cell samples with the Qiagen DNeasy Blood Extraction Kit. The library was generated by the immunoSEQ multiplex PCR assay. A mixture of 60 forward primers for TCR Vbeta segments and 13 reverse primers for TCR Jbeta segments was used in the multiplex PCR. Amplification of the CDR3 region of rearranged TCR beta genes was performed with a multiplex PCR assay on genomic DNA. Amplified TCR beta libraries were sequenced as 87-base-pair reads on the Illumina HiSeq System. As for how the authors treated the data: A later analysis counted about 80 million unique TCR beta chains across the 690 or so repertoires, and roughly 11 million of these chains were shared by at least two donors. A nearest-neighbor algorithm error-corrected the raw reads and collapsed the reads into unique sequences, merging closely related sequences to remove PCR and sequencing errors. Alignment of CDR3 sequences to IMGT reference sequences was used to assign V, D and J gene segments. Each retained sequence needed at least a six-nucleotide match to both a V gene segment and a J gene segment. Rearrangements were called productive when the CDR3 lacked stop codons and stayed in frame with V and J; all others were non-productive. CDR3 was defined by IMGT convention, running from the second conserved V-encoded cysteine to the conserved J-encoded phenylalanine. In an earlier analysis of roughly 610 of the donors, sequences lacking an unambiguous match to a single V gene segment were excluded. An earlier analysis of a few hundred of the donors called V segments functional above 56.7% productive rearrangements and segregating when the between-donor standard deviation exceeded 5%. To diagnose cytomegalovirus status from the catalog of TCR beta chain sequences, a statistical classification framework was built. In a later analysis, TCR nucleotide sequences were compared against IMGT/GENE-DB human TR gene sequences so that V and J genes could be assigned. A later analysis assigned CDR3 sequences and most-parsimonious VDJ recombination scenarios with the TCRdist pipeline. A later analysis defined each TCR beta chain by its CDR3 amino acid sequence plus V-gene family, and excluded reads lacking a unique V-gene family. In a later analysis, fewer than 600 highly shared, low-generation-probability nucleotide sequences were removed to address suspected cross-contamination and a sequencing artifact. For each public chain, a later analysis derived a clonal expansion index from normalized ranks of inferred template counts within each repertoire. Generation probabilities in a later analysis came from a VDJ recombination model fitted to out-of-frame rearrangements, and those results were checked against IGoR. A later analysis scored TCR-TCR, TCR-HLA and TCR-CMV co-occurrence with hypergeometric tests, applying a repertoire-size bias correction to TCR pairs. To estimate false discovery rates, a later analysis permuted the HLA or CMV assignments 20 times. In a later analysis, co-occurring TCRs were grouped using DBSCAN, and TCRdist sequence similarity was added for clustering within HLA-allele-positive subsets. Co-occurrence clustering excluded repertoires with fewer than 30,000 or more than 120,000 public chains, plus five with anomalous nucleotide sharing. The clones in this table, taken by TCRdb from immuneACCESS, are in-frame only. Not every clone is retained; where verified, under half of the shortfall comes from an unresolved V gene, and the cause of the rest is unknown. V and J calls and clone size are those listed in that table; D and trimming were worked out from the DNA. The sample contains 100,000 or so clones, around 75% of them found a single time. The ten top clones hold about 2.2% of the sample.

Recombination connected TRBV19 to TRBJ1-4; TRBD1 lines up with 7 middle nucleotides. The source is a man younger than 40 in good health and CMV-seronegative. The sample consisted of PBMCs. In nucleotides, the sequence is TGTGCCAGTAGTCAGGGACAGTCTAATGAAAAACTGTTTTTT. This codes for CASSQGQSNEKLFF.